These 5 T cell receptor beta chains came from one sample sequenced in a study of T-cell memory formation after mild COVID-19. TCRdb reanalysed the 5' RACE reads using MiXCR and keeps one entry per CDR3 protein. The table lists 530,000 or so distinct CDR3 sequences, approximately 15% of them singletons. The sample comprised PBMCs or a T cell subset sorted from them (not recorded which). Receptor source: an adult woman who had mild COVID-19 (a few samples of this study predate the infection). Cell type and time point are not known.

This clonotype was counted many times. The rearrangement joins TRBV5-5 to TRBJ2-6; maybe TRBD2 (7 bases). The CDR3 has 17 residues. Trimming removed 0 bases from V and 3 bases from J, with 13 bases in between. Per the germline V gene, CDR1 is SGHKS and CDR2 is YYEKEE (reference sequence). The CDR3: CASSLDREGIGANVLTF. As DNA, the CDR3 is TGTGCCAGCAGCTTGGACAGGGAGGGGATTGGGGCCAACGTCCTGACTTTC.

In this sample, this clonotype turned up many times. The V and J genes are TRBV20-1 and TRBJ2-1; D may be TRBD2 (6 bases). The V gene's germline CDR1 is DFQATT and CDR2 SNEGSKA (reference sequence). The CDR3 has 14 amino acids. V lost 0 bases to trimming and J lost 6 bases, with 12 bases between them. This CDR3 is CSAREPTGVNEQFF. The DNA for the CDR3 is TGCAGTGCTAGAGAACCTACGGGGGTCAATGAGCAGTTCTTC.

This clonotype appeared a few times. V is TRBV27 and J is TRBJ1-5; D remains ambiguous. CDR1 is MNHEY, CDR2 SMNVEV, per germline (reference sequence). This CDR3 region has 16 residues. Trimming removed 3 bases from V and 2 bases from J, with 14 bases in between. The CDR3 loop reads CASSFRAYEGNQPQHF. DNA for the CDR3: TGTGCCAGCAGTTTCCGGGCCTATGAGGGCAATCAGCCCCAGCATTTT.

This chain uses TRBV3-1 with TRBJ2-2, with TRBD2 matching 8 bases. The CDR3 contains 16 residues. Losses at the gene ends were 1 base for V and 6 bases for J; bases not matched to a gene: 7. Per the germline V gene, CDR1 is LGHDT and CDR2 is YNNKEL (reference sequence). The CDR3 region is CASSQVVPGGPGELFF. The CDR3 DNA reads as TGTGCCAGCAGCCAAGTCGTACCGGGGGGGCCCGGGGAGCTGTTTTTT.

This clonotype was detected once. Here the CDR3 reads CASSQTGSGAEAFF. The CDR3 DNA reads as TGTGCCAGCAGCCAAACAGGGTCGGGGGCTGAAGCTTTCTTT. The chain combines TRBV4-2 with TRBJ1-1; possible D gene TRBD1, 6 bases. Germline values: CDR1 LGHNA, CDR2 YNFKEQ. The length of the CDR3 is 14 residues. Trimming removed 2 bases from V and 6 bases from J, with 13 bases in between.